This TCR beta chain was sequenced in a study of blood T cell repertoires in COVID-19. Study-level information: The study drew acute and convalescent COVID-19 samples from the United States, Italy and Spain.

Germline V lookup: CDR1 SGHTA, CDR2 FQGTGA. The CDR3 spans 13 residues. Trimming took 4 bases from V and 2 from J, leaving 7 bases between them. Under the authors' procedure: Reference gene primer amplification gave estimated nucleated cell counts. Assay used: immunoSEQ multiplex PCR; TCRdb lists only in-frame clones, some missing. V, J and clone size are taken as reported in that table, and D and trimming were inferred from the DNA itself. The sample includes about 90,000 clones, about 86% of them seen just once. On this clone itself: Additional DNA sequences in this sample encode the identical CDR3.

The source of this sequence is a man of 80 years or more with acute or convalescent COVID-19. The chain couples TRBV7-3 to TRBJ2-3, with D perhaps matching TRBD2 (5 bases). Sequenced material: peripheral blood. The CDR3 bases are TGTGCCAGCAGCTCCGACTACACAGATACGCAGTATTTT. It yields the protein CASSSDYTDTQYF. The full variable domain, completed using reference TRBV7-3 and TRBJ2-3, is GAGVSQTPSNKVTEKGKYVELRCDPISGHTALYWYRQSLGQGPEFLIYFQGTGAADDSGLPNDRFFAVRPEGSVSTLKIQRTERGDSAVYLCASSSDYTDTQYFGPGTRLTVL.